These 28 T cell receptor beta chains were all obtained from the same sample, sequenced in a study of human T cells and chemical hapten exposure. This sample's time point: patch test 2, 6 weeks after DPC sensitization. Treatment denoted: therapeutic diphenylcyclopropenone sensitization with weekly scalp DPC. Each CDR3 protein is one row after TCRdb ran MiXCR on the RACE reads. The table records about 40,000 distinct CDR3 sequences, less than 4% of them present only once. Here the sequenced sample was whole blood, taken in connection with sensitization to the hapten diphenylcyclopropenone (DPC). These receptors originate from a middle-aged man with alopecia areata. Some clones in this sample may be carry-over from other donors' samples.

This clonotype has ten or more counts. The chain employs TRBV20-1 and TRBJ2-2; D not certain. The CDR3 sequence is 12 residues long. Germline V lookup: CDR1 DFQATT, CDR2 SNEGSKA (reference sequence). Trimming stripped 1 base from V and 7 bases from J, with 7 bases between. The CDR3 DNA follows: TGCAGTGCTAGAGCTCGCTACGGGGAGCTGTTTTTT. It encodes CSARARYGELFF.

CDR3: CASSMSGGQTYEQYF. The CDR3 DNA reads TGTGCCAGTAGTATGAGCGGGGGTCAGACCTACGAGCAGTACTTC. This sequence joins TRBV19 and TRBJ2-7, with 8 bases matching TRBD2. Germline V lookup: CDR1 LNHDA, CDR2 SQIVND (reference sequence). V shed 3 bases, J shed 2 bases, and the junction held 6 bases outside the gene matches. This CDR3 comprises 15 residues.

This clonotype was seen many times. The genes are TRBV19 and TRBJ2-1; weak D call: TRBD2 (6 bases). This CDR3 comprises 17 residues. The germline V and J ends were trimmed by 0 bases and 3 bases, with 15 bases remaining between them. The germline V gene encodes CDR1 LNHDA and CDR2 SQIVND (reference sequence). The CDR3 spells CASSIDFGEARYNEQFF. The CDR3 DNA reads as TGTGCCAGTAGTATAGATTTTGGGGAGGCCCGCTACAATGAGCAGTTCTTC.

The chain uses TRBV27 and TRBJ2-5, with unresolved D. This CDR3 comprises 15 residues. The ends were cut back, 2 bases at V and 1 base at J, with 11 bases in the middle. Germline V CDR1 and CDR2: MNHEY, SMNVEV (reference sequence). CDR3 sequence (DNA): TGTGCCAGCAGTTTACGACATCCCCTCCAAGAGACCCAGTACTTC. Translation: CASSLRHPLQETQYF.

In its sample, this clonotype was seen many times. The chain joins TRBV10-3 to TRBJ2-1; TRBD2 agrees at 8 bases. In germline, CDR1 is ENHRY, CDR2 SYGVKD. This CDR3 comprises 15 residues. V dropped 5 bases and J dropped 2; count of bases not matched to a gene: 5. The CDR3 coding sequence is TGTGCCATCAGTCGGAGCGGGAGAACCTACAATGAGCAGTTCTTC. Amino acid sequence: CAISRSGRTYNEQFF.

This clonotype was counted at least ten times. The chain is built from TRBV28 and TRBJ2-7; tentative D call: TRBD1 (5 bases). This CDR3 region has 14 residues. V was clipped by 2 bases and J by 5 bases, with 13 bases between them. Per the germline V gene, CDR1 is MDHEN and CDR2 is SYDVKM. The CDR3 coding sequence is TGTGCCAGCAGTTTAAACGCCAGGGAAAACGAGCAGTACTTC. Its protein is CASSLNARENEQYF.

The chain couples TRBV11-2 to TRBJ2-2; D is ambiguous. The CDR3 extends over 14 amino acids. The V and J ends lost 3 bases and 5 bases respectively, with 10 bases between them. CDR1 is SGHAT and CDR2 is FQNNGV in the germline V gene. The CDR3: CASSFRPITGELFF. The CDR3 nucleotides are TGTGCCAGCAGCTTTAGGCCGATTACCGGGGAGCTGTTTTTT.

The V gene is TRBV27, the J gene TRBJ2-7; D is perhaps TRBD1 (5 bases). Germline V gene lookup returns CDR1 MNHEY and CDR2 SMNVEV (reference sequence). There are 13 residues in the CDR3. V was cut by 4 bases and J by 3 bases, with 10 bases left in between. The CDR3 DNA sequence: TGTGCCAGCAGTTATGGGGCCCTCTACGAGCAGTACTTC. Encoded protein: CASSYGALYEQYF.

At least ten counts were recorded for this clonotype. The chain has TRBV6-5 and TRBJ1-2; D might be TRBD1 (5 bases). Looked up from germline, CDR1 is MNHEY and CDR2 is SVGAGI. This CDR3 spans 15 amino acids. Trimming took 4 bases from V and 7 from J, leaving 19 bases between them. The CDR3 loop is CASSSYSRDSFGYTF. For the CDR3, the DNA is TGTGCCAGCAGTTCCTACTCCAGGGATTCCTTTGGCTACACCTTC.

This chain joins TRBV6-1 and TRBJ2-3; TRBD2 might be the D (6 bases). The CDR3 has 16 residues. Germline V CDR1 and CDR2: MNHNS, SASEGT. The germline V and J ends were trimmed by 5 bases and 0 bases, with 15 bases remaining between them. The CDR3 reads CASSKISGDSTDTQYF. CDR3 nucleotides: TGTGCCAGCAGTAAAATTTCGGGAGATAGCACAGATACGCAGTATTTT.

At least ten counts were recorded for this clonotype. CDR3: CASSFSGRSGETQYF. The CDR3 region has the DNA TGTGCCAGCAGTTTTAGCGGGAGGAGTGGAGAGACCCAGTACTTC. The chain joins TRBV6-2 or TRBV6-3 to TRBJ2-5; 10 bases agree with TRBD2. The CDR3 has 15 residues. Unmatched junction bases numbered 6, after V lost 4 bases and J lost 4 bases. CDR1 is MNHEY and CDR2 is SVGEGT in the germline V gene.

This clonotype came up many times. V and J are TRBV12-3 or TRBV12-4 and TRBJ2-6; 13 bases align to TRBD2. The CDR3 covers 17 residues. V shed 5 bases, J shed 0 bases, and the junction held 1 base outside the gene matches. CDR3 bases: TGTGCCAGCAGTGGACTAGCGGGAGTCTCTGGGGCCAACGTCCTGACTTTC. It codes for CASSGLAGVSGANVLTF.

This clonotype was counted many times. The chain's CDR3 is CASSPGLHEQYF. The CDR3 coding sequence is TGTGCCAGCAGCCCGGGACTCCACGAGCAGTACTTC. J is TRBJ2-7 and V is TRBV12-3 or TRBV12-4, with D maybe TRBD2 (6 bases). The CDR3 totals 12 residues. V was clipped by 6 bases and J by 5 bases, with 11 bases between them.

In its sample, this clonotype was seen many times. The rearrangement uses TRBV6-1 and TRBJ2-3, with TRBD2 matching over 10 bases. The CDR3 covers 15 residues. V lost 4 bases, J lost 4 bases, and 5 bases stayed unmatched. CDR1 is MNHNS and CDR2 is SASEGT in the germline V gene. As DNA, the CDR3 is TGTGCCAGCAGTGGCGTAGCGGGAGGCTCAGATACGCAGTATTTT. This translates into CASSGVAGGSDTQYF.

The table lists this clonotype with many counts. The rearrangement joins TRBV7-2 to TRBJ2-5, with TRBD2 matching over 13 bases. Losses at the gene ends were 3 bases for V and 2 bases for J; bases not matched to a gene: 0. The germline gives CDR1 SGHTA, CDR2 FQGNSA. The CDR3 consists of 15 residues. The CDR3 here is CASSLGLAGQETQYF. The DNA of the CDR3 is TGTGCCAGCAGCTTGGGACTAGCGGGGCAAGAGACCCAGTACTTC.

This clonotype has a count of ten or more. The rearrangement uses TRBV5-1 and TRBJ2-7, with 10 bases that match TRBD2. Germline V lookup: CDR1 SGHRS, CDR2 YFSETQ. This CDR3 is 15 amino acids long. J lost 4 bases, V lost 3 bases, and 7 bases had no gene match. Here the CDR3 reads CASSSLAGVEYEQYF. The CDR3 coding sequence is TGCGCCAGCAGCTCCCTAGCGGGAGTTGAATACGAGCAGTACTTC.

This clonotype was observed at least ten times. The chain joins TRBV30 to TRBJ1-2; 7 bases line up with TRBD1. The V gene's germline CDR1 is GTSNPN and CDR2 SVGIG (reference sequence). The CDR3 runs to 13 residues. After removal of 0 bases from V and 7 bases from J, the junction contained 5 bases not matched to a gene. CDR3 protein: CAWSVGTVLGYTF. Here the CDR3 DNA reads TGTGCCTGGAGTGTAGGGACAGTCCTTGGCTACACCTTC. Looking up the rest from reference TRBV30 and TRBJ1-2 gives the full variable domain: SQTIHQWPATLVQPVGSPLSLECTVEGTSNPNLYWYRQAAGRGLQLLFYSVGIGQISSEVPQNLSASRPQDRQFILSSKKLLLSDSGFYLCAWSVGTVLGYTFGSGTRLTVV.

This clonotype has at least ten counts. The rearrangement joins TRBV7-8 to TRBJ2-7; D is uncertain. The CDR3 totals 12 residues. Germline loops: CDR1 SGHVS, CDR2 FQNEAQ. V lost 5 bases and J lost 5, with 10 bases in between. CDR3 DNA: TGTGCCAGCAGCAGACTCCCCGACGAGCAGTACTTC. It yields the protein CASSRLPDEQYF.

Worth noting for this clonotype: A much larger clone differs by one base, so this may be a read error. The V call is TRBV6-5, the J call TRBJ1-5; D not certain. Between the trimmed V and J ends, which lost 10 bases and 9 bases, there was a span of 22 bases. CDR1 MNHEY and CDR2 SVGAGI come from the germline V gene. This CDR3 is 14 amino acids long. This chain's CDR3 is CANSYEPASSPQHF. CDR3 coding DNA: TGTGCCAACAGCTACGAGCCGGCTTCCTCGCCCCAGCATTTT.

This clonotype was counted many times. This rearrangement joins TRBV5-5 to TRBJ2-7; 7 nucleotides line up with TRBD2. The germline V gene has CDR1 SGHKS and CDR2 YYEKEE (reference sequence). The CDR3 sequence is 15 residues long. V shed 0 bases and J 0 bases; nucleotides not matched to a gene: 3. DNA of the CDR3: TGTGCCAGCAGCTTGGTAGCGGGCTACTCCTACGAGCAGTACTTC. Translating it yields CASSLVAGYSYEQYF.

This clonotype was recorded at least ten times. The chain couples TRBV20-1 to TRBJ2-1; 9 bases map to TRBD2. The junction had 7 bases not matched to a gene; V was cut back by 6 bases and J by 7 bases. The CDR3 spans 13 residues. Germline lookup yields CDR1 DFQATT and CDR2 SNEGSKA (reference sequence). In DNA, the CDR3 is TGCAGTGCGTGCGGGAGGGCCGGAAATGAGCAGTTCTTC. Protein product: CSACGRAGNEQFF.

This clonotype was seen a few times. An end of the junction differs from the germline gene, which may be a read error. The chain uses TRBV24-1 and TRBJ2-1; D call uncertain. Germline lookup yields CDR1 KGHDR and CDR2 SFDVKD. CDR3 length equals 13 residues. The CDR3 reads CATSDFPHNGQFF. CDR3 in DNA: TGTGCCACCAGTGATTTCCCCCATAATGGGCAGTTCTTC.

This clonotype was seen many times. This chain connects TRBV12-3 or TRBV12-4 to TRBJ1-4; TRBD1 might be the D (5 bases). The CDR3 covers 15 residues. V lost 6 bases and J lost 4, with 15 bases in between. The CDR3 DNA follows: TGTGCCAGCAGGATGGCGGGGCCTTATAATGAAAAACTGTTTTTT. This translates into CASRMAGPYNEKLFF.

This rearrangement joins TRBV6-1 to TRBJ1-1; tentatively, D is TRBD1 (5 bases). The length of the CDR3 is 13 residues. V gave up 2 bases and J gave up 5 bases, with 9 bases separating them. Germline V lookup: CDR1 MNHNS, CDR2 SASEGT. CDR3 sequence: CASSETYRTEAFF. The CDR3 DNA reads as TGTGCCAGCAGTGAAACCTACAGGACTGAAGCTTTCTTT.

This clonotype was seen ten or more times. The rearrangement uses TRBV2 and TRBJ1-5, with D unclear. This CDR3 contains 13 residues. In germline, CDR1 is SNHLY, CDR2 FYNNEI. V was cut by 5 bases and J by 6 bases, with 11 bases left in between. The CDR3 loop reads CASSRERVQPQHF. In nucleotides, the CDR3 is TGTGCCAGCAGTCGGGAGCGAGTTCAGCCCCAGCATTTT.

This clonotype occurred many times. The gene calls are TRBV6-2 or TRBV6-3 and TRBJ2-3; 10 bases align to TRBD2. This CDR3 comprises 18 residues. Germline lookup yields CDR1 MNHEY and CDR2 SVGEGT. With V trimmed by 6 bases and J by 0 bases, 12 bases remained unmatched. CDR3: CASSLASGRASSTDTQYF. CDR3 DNA: TGTGCCAGCAGCCTTGCAAGCGGGAGGGCTTCTAGCACAGATACGCAGTATTTT.

This clonotype was detected ten times or more. V usage is TRBV6-2 or TRBV6-3 and J usage is TRBJ2-5, with D uncertain. This CDR3 has 15 amino acids. Trimming took 0 bases from V and 2 from J, leaving 10 bases between them. The germline gives CDR1 MNHEY, CDR2 SVGEGT. CDR3 nucleotide sequence: TGTGCCAGCAGTTACTCCTTCAGCGCTCAAGAGACCCAGTACTTC. This encodes CASSYSFSAQETQYF.

By share of the sample, this clonotype is medium-sized. CDR3 sequence: CASSPGTSGFDEQYF. For the CDR3, the DNA is TGTGCCAGCTCGCCCGGGACTAGCGGGTTCGACGAGCAGTACTTC. The gene calls are TRBV18 and TRBJ2-7; 12 bases align to TRBD2. After removal of 6 bases from V and 5 bases from J, the junction contained 8 bases not matched to a gene. The CDR3 contains 15 residues. Per germline, CDR1 KGHSH and CDR2 LQKENI. The full variable domain, with the rest looked up from reference TRBV18 and TRBJ2-7, is NAGVMQNPRHLVRRRGQEARLRCSPMKGHSHVYWYRQLPEEGLKFMVYLQKENIIDESGMPKERFSAEFPKEGPSILRIQQVVRGDSAAYFCASSPGTSGFDEQYFGPGTRLTVT.